This T cell receptor beta chain stems from a study of tumor-infiltrating lymphocytes in primary liver carcinoma. Regarding the study as a whole: Relative to tumor region pairs, the tumor-adjacent and tumor-blood pairs showed overlap that was lower. A fraction of only about 7.5-25% of top clones appeared in all five tumor regions.

This CDR3 region has 13 residues. CDR1 is SGHAT, CDR2 FQNNGV, per germline. The investigators made TCR beta cDNA from 400 to 550 ng total RNA, using a constant-region primer. It was through three nested multiplex PCR rounds of slightly modified ARM-PCR that TCR beta libraries arose. Both of the initial two PCR rounds ran for 10 cycles and employed TRBV1-TRBV30 forward primers alongside a C-beta reverse primer. TCRdb fed the multiplex PCR reads into MiXCR, producing one record per CDR3 protein. The data hold approximately 30,000 distinct CDR3 sequences, with around two thirds observed a single time. As to this clonotype: What it binds is unknown. An end of the junction does not agree with germline; a read error may underlie this.

RNA and DNA were co-extracted from about 20-30 mg of unsorted bulk tissue. Five separate regions of each tumor underwent sampling. Sequenced: liver tumor tissue from sampling region 3. Sample subset: tumor region T3, left-lateral pole. This sequence was found in a woman aged 25-40 years with primary liver carcinoma and hepatitis B virus infection. J is TRBJ1-2 and V is TRBV11-2, with 7 bases aligning to TRBD1. CDR3 sequence (DNA): TGCGCCAGCACTCAGGGGGAGGGTGGAGGCTATACCTTC. Protein: CASTQGEGGGYTF.